The next 4 T cell receptor beta chains were all read from a single sample in a study of cytomegalovirus exposure and HLA in healthy donors. The PCR was carried out with 60 Vbeta primers and 13 Jbeta primers. TCRdb's copy holds only in-frame clones and misses some; the assay was immunoSEQ multiplex PCR. This sample's clone table lists some 110,000 clones. The sequencing input was PBMCs. The receptors were gathered from a man aged 40-55 years in good health and CMV-seropositive.

The chain uses TRBV15 and TRBJ1-5; the D gene is possibly TRBD1 (5 bases). CDR3 length: 17 amino acids. V dropped 5 bases and J dropped 5 bases, with 22 bases sitting between them. Germline CDR1 reads LNHNV; CDR2 reads YYDKDF (reference sequence). The CDR3 loop is CATSSHLMGGVYQPQHF. CDR3 coding DNA: TGTGCCACCAGCTCGCACCTAATGGGAGGGGTTTATCAGCCCCAGCATTTT.

This chain links TRBV27 with TRBJ1-1; TRBD1 is a possible D gene (6 bases). Germline loops: CDR1 MNHEY, CDR2 SMNVEV (reference sequence). V lost 4 bases and J 1 base, leaving 16 bases between the germline ends. The CDR3 extends over 16 amino acids. CDR3 sequence: CASSSLGTPWNTEAFF. In DNA form, the CDR3 reads TGTGCCAGCAGTTCCCTGGGGACACCTTGGAACACTGAAGCTTTCTTT.

V gene TRBV7-8 combines with J gene TRBJ2-1; TRBD2 agrees at 9 bases. Trimming removed 5 bases from V and 2 bases from J; junction bases left unmatched: 4. The CDR3 length is 15 residues. CDR1 is SGHVS and CDR2 is FQNEAQ in the germline V gene. The CDR3 sequence: CASSLSGGTYNEQFF. In DNA form, the CDR3 reads TGTGCCAGCAGCCTTAGCGGGGGAACCTACAATGAGCAGTTCTTC.

V is TRBV10-1 and J is TRBJ2-1; 11 bases map to TRBD2. The CDR3 loop spans 14 amino acids. Trimming cost V 4 bases and J 8 bases; bases outside gene matches: 4. The germline V gene encodes CDR1 WNHNN and CDR2 SYGVQD (reference sequence). The DNA of the CDR3 is TGCGCCAGCAGTGGTAGCGGGGGGGGCGATGAGCAGTTCTTC. Its protein is CASSGSGGGDEQFF.